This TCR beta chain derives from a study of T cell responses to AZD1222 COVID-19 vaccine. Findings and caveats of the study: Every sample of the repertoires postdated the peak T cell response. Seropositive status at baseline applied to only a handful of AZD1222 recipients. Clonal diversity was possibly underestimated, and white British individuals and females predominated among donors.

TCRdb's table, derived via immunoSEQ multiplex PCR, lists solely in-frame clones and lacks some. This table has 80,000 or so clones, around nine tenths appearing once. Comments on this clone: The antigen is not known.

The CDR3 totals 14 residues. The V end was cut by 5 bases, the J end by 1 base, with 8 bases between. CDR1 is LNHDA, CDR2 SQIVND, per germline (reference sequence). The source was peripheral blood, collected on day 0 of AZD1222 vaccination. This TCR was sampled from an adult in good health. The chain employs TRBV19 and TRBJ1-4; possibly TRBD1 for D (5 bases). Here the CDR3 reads CASSDRGTNEKLFF. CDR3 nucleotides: TGTGCCAGTAGTGATAGGGGAACTAATGAAAAACTGTTTTTT.